The next 11 T cell receptor beta chains were all read from a single sample in a study of blood T cell repertoires in COVID-19 (dated by TCRdb to 2018 to 2020). Preparation of the library involved the immunoSEQ multiplex PCR assay. TCRdb mirrors the immuneACCESS table, restricted to in-frame sequences. Some clones are absent from its copies; in checked studies, under half trace to an unresolved V gene, and the reason for the others is unknown. The sample has tens of thousands of clones on record, about four fifths of them singletons. The ten largest clones take up 28% of the sample. Sequencing used peripheral blood. The origin of the receptors is a man aged 65 to 85 with acute or convalescent COVID-19.

The gene calls are TRBV2 and TRBJ2-7, with 10 bases aligning to TRBD2. The J segment lost 3 bases and the V segment lost 5 bases, leaving 4 bases of the junction unmatched. The CDR3 spans 14 residues. Germline V gives CDR1 SNHLY, CDR2 FYNNEI. CDR3 region: CASSRGLADYEQYF. The CDR3 DNA sequence: TGTGCCAGCAGTCGTGGACTAGCGGACTACGAGCAGTACTTC.

The chain links TRBV18 to TRBJ1-4; 9 bases align to TRBD1. Germline assignment: CDR1 KGHSH and CDR2 LQKENI. The CDR3 consists of 14 residues. V dropped 4 bases and J dropped 7; count of bases not matched to a gene: 4. CDR3 sequence (DNA): TGTGCCAGCTCACTACAGGGGGCGCCTGAAAAACTGTTTTTT. Amino acid sequence: CASSLQGAPEKLFF.

The chain carries TRBV18 and TRBJ2-7; 9 nucleotides agree with TRBD1. J lost 5 bases, V lost 6 bases, and 8 bases had no gene match. The germline CDR1 and CDR2 sequences are KGHSH and LQKENI. CDR3 size: 14 residues. The CDR3 loop reads CASSLTGTGNEQYF. The CDR3 coding sequence is TGTGCCAGCTCCCTAACGGGGACAGGGAACGAGCAGTACTTC.

J is TRBJ2-3 and V is TRBV9; TRBD2 matches at 11 bases. Germline V lookup: CDR1 SGDLS, CDR2 YYNGEE. CDR3 length equals 16 residues. Trimming took 4 bases from V and 0 from J; bases not matched to a gene: 4. DNA of the CDR3: TGTGCCAGCAGCACCCGGACTAGCGGGAGCACAGATACGCAGTATTTT. This sequence encodes CASSTRTSGSTDTQYF.

The rearrangement links TRBV4-2 to TRBJ2-2, with D possibly matching TRBD2 (6 bases). V shed 5 bases and J shed 2 bases, with 15 bases lying between them. Germline CDR1 and CDR2: LGHNA and YNFKEQ. There are 16 residues in the CDR3. The CDR3 loop reads CASSFSGGSNTGELFF. The CDR3 DNA reads TGTGCCAGCAGCTTTAGTGGAGGGAGTAACACCGGGGAGCTGTTTTTT.

The chain uses TRBV6-5 and TRBJ2-1; TRBD2 is a possible D gene (5 bases). Germline lookup yields CDR1 MNHEY and CDR2 SVGAGI. The CDR3 extends over 12 amino acids. With 2 bases removed from V and 7 bases from J, the gap between germline ends came to 6 bases. This chain's CDR3 is CASSYRGNEQFF. The CDR3 DNA reads as TGTGCCAGCAGTTACCGGGGAAATGAGCAGTTCTTC.

The chain joins TRBV5-6 to TRBJ1-5; D gene uncertain. The CDR3 is 12 amino acids. From germline, CDR1 is SGHDT and CDR2 YYEEEE. Trimming pared 0 bases from V and 5 bases from J, leaving 3 bases between. CDR3 DNA: TGTGCCAGCAGCTTGGGAGATCAGCCCCAGCATTTT. It specifies CASSLGDQPQHF.

Here the CDR3 DNA reads TGTGCCAGCAGCGTGAGGACTAGCGGGAGAAATGAGCAGTTCTTC. Translated, it gives CASSVRTSGRNEQFF. The J gene is TRBJ2-1, the V gene TRBV9, with TRBD2 matching over 13 bases. Germline assignment: CDR1 SGDLS and CDR2 YYNGEE. This CDR3 spans 15 amino acids. The V segment lost 2 bases and the J segment 7 bases; nucleotides outside the gene matches: 3.

This sequence joins TRBV4-2 and TRBJ2-3; 7 positions match TRBD2. V trimming: 2 bases; J trimming: 10 bases; junction bases outside the gene matches: 6. The CDR3 is 13 amino acids. Per germline, CDR1 LGHNA and CDR2 YNFKEQ. CDR3 nucleotide sequence: TGTGCCAGCAGCCAAATAACTAGCGTTCCGCAGTATTTT. It yields the protein CASSQITSVPQYF.

The gene calls are TRBV6-5 and TRBJ1-2; no firm D call. CDR3 size: 13 residues. The V end was cut by 0 bases, the J end by 6 bases, with 8 bases between. In germline, CDR1 is MNHEY, CDR2 SVGAGI. The CDR3 sequence: CASSYSRSDGYTF. CDR3 DNA: TGTGCCAGCAGTTACTCCAGGTCCGATGGCTACACCTTC.

J is TRBJ2-7 and V is TRBV6-5, with TRBD2 matching over 13 bases. V lost 6 bases, J lost 2 bases, and 1 base stayed unmatched. Germline CDR1 MNHEY, CDR2 SVGAGI. This CDR3 contains 14 residues. The CDR3, as DNA: TGTGCCAGCAGGGGACTAGCGGGGCCCTACGAGCAGTACTTC. Its protein product is CASRGLAGPYEQYF.